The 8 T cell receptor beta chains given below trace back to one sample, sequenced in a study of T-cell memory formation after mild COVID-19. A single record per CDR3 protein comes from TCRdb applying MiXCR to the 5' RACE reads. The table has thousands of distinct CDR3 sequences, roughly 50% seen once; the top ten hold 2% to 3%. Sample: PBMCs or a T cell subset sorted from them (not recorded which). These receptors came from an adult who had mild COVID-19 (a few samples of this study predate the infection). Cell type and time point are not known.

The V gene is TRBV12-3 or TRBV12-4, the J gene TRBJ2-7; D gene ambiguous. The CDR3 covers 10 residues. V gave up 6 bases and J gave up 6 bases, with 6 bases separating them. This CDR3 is CASRRCEQYF. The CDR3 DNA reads TGTGCCAGCAGACGCTGCGAGCAGTACTTC.

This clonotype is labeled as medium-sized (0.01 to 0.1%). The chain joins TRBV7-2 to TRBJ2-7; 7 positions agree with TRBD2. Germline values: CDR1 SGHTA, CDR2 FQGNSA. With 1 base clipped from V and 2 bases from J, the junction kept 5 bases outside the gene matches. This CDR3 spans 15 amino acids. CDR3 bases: TGTGCCAGCAGCTTAGTGGCGGGGGAGACCTACGAGCAGTACTTC. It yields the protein CASSLVAGETYEQYF.

Written as DNA, the CDR3 is TGTGCCACCAGCAGAGATATCGCGTACGAGCAGTACTTC. Amino acid sequence: CATSRDIAYEQYF. V usage is TRBV15 and J usage is TRBJ2-7, with D uncertain. The CDR3 consists of 13 residues. The V end was cut by 0 bases, the J end by 4 bases, with 7 bases between. In germline, CDR1 is LNHNV, CDR2 YYDKDF (reference sequence).

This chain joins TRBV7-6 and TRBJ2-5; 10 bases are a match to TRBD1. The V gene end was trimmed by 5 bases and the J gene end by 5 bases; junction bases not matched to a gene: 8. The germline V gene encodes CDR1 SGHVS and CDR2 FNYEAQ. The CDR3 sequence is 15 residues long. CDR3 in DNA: TGTGCCAGCAGCGAGGGACAGGGGAAGACGGAGACCCAGTACTTC. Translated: CASSEGQGKTETQYF.

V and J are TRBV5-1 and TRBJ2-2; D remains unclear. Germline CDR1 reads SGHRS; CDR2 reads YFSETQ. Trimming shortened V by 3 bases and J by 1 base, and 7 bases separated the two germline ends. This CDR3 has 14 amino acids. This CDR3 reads CASSYYGNTGELFF. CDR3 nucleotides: TGCGCCAGCAGCTACTACGGGAACACCGGGGAGCTGTTTTTT.

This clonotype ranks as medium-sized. The CDR3 protein is CASSQTGREGYTF. CDR3 in DNA: TGTGCCAGCAGTCAGACAGGGCGTGAGGGCTACACCTTC. The chain combines TRBV28 with TRBJ1-2, with 7 bases matching TRBD1. CDR3 length: 13 residues. The V segment lost 5 bases and the J segment 8 bases; nucleotides outside the gene matches: 8. Germline lookup yields CDR1 MDHEN and CDR2 SYDVKM.

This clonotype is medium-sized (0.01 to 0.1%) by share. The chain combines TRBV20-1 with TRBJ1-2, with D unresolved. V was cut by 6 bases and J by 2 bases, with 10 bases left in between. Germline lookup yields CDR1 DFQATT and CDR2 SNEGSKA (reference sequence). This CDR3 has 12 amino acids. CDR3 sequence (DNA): TGCAGTGCGACCCAGTCAAACTATGGCTACACCTTC. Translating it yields CSATQSNYGYTF.

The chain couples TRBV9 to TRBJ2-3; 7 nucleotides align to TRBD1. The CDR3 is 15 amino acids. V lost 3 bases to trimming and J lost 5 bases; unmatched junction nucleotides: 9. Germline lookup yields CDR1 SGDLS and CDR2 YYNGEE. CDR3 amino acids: CASSAQTGKGDTQYF. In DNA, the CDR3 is TGTGCCAGCAGCGCCCAGACAGGGAAGGGAGATACGCAGTATTTT.